Sequencing of this T cell receptor beta chain was carried out in a study of memory CD4+ T cells and cytomegalovirus serostatus. In the study overall: Of the healthy Belgian adults, several were CMV seropositive and about 24 seronegative.

Single viable CD3+CD4+CD8-CD45RO+ cells were sorted as the memory CD4+ T cells. As for this clone: Its antigen remains unidentified.

In the authors' methods: After removing out-of-frame reads, over 2 million distinct TCRbeta sequences remained. TCRdb's table, derived via immunoSEQ multiplex PCR, lists solely in-frame clones and lacks some. The D gene and trimming were derived from the DNA, and the V and J assignments and clone size from that table. The table records some 59,000 clones, approximately 78% of them present only once. Whole-study results and caveats: About two fifths of the roughly 160 known CMV-associated TCRbeta sequences appeared in CD4+ memory.

V was clipped by 3 bases and J by 4 bases, with 7 bases between them. The CDR3 is 12 residues long. Germline V gives CDR1 SGHAT, CDR2 FQNNGV. The chain uses TRBV11-2 and TRBJ2-7; the D is unclear. The sequence came from an adult in good health and CMV-seronegative. Sequenced: memory CD4+ T cells from blood. The CDR3 loop reads CASSFNRYEQYF. CDR3 coding DNA: TGTGCCAGCAGCTTTAATCGTTACGAGCAGTACTTC.